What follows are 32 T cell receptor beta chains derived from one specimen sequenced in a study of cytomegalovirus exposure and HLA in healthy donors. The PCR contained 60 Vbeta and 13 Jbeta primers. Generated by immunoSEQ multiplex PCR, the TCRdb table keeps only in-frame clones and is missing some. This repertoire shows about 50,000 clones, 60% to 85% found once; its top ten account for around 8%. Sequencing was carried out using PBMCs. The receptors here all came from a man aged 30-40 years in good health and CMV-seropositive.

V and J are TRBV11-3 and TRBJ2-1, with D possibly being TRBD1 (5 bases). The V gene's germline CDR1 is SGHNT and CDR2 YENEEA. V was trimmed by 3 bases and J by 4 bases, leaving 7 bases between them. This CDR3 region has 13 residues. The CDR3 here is CASSLDIYNEQFF. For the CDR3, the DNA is TGTGCCAGCAGCTTGGACATATACAATGAGCAGTTCTTC.

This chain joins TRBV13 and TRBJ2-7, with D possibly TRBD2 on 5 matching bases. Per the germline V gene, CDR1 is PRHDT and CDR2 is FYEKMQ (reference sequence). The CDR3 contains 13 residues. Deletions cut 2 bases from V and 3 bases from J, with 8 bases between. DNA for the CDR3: TGTGCCAGCAGCTTATTACGGGGCTACGAGCAGTACTTC. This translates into CASSLLRGYEQYF.

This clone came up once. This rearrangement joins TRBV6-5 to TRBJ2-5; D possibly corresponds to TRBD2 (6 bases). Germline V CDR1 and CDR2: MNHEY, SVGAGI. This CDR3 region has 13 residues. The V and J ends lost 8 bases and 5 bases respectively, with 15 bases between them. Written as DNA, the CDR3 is TGTGCCAGCCAGGGAGGTTCAGGGGAGACCCAGTACTTC. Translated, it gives CASQGGSGETQYF.

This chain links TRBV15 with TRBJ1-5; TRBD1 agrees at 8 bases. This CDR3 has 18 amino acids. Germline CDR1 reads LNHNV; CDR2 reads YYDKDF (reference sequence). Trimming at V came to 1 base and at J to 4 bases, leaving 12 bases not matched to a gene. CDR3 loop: CATSRGGAETGVNQPQHF. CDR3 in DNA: TGTGCCACCAGCAGAGGAGGAGCAGAGACAGGGGTGAATCAGCCCCAGCATTTT. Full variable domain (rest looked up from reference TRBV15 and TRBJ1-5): DAMVIQNPRYQVTQFGKPVTLSCSQTLNHNVMYWYQQKSSQAPKLLFHYYDKDFNNEADTPDNFQSRRPNTSFCFLDIRSPGLGDTAMYLCATSRGGAETGVNQPQHFGDGTRLSIL.

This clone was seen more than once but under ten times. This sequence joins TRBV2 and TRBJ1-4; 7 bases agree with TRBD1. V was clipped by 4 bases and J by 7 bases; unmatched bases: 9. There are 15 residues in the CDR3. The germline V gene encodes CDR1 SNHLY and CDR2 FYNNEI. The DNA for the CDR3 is TGTGCCAGCAGTGCCCCGACAGGGTCAAGTGAAAAACTGTTTTTT. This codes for CASSAPTGSSEKLFF.

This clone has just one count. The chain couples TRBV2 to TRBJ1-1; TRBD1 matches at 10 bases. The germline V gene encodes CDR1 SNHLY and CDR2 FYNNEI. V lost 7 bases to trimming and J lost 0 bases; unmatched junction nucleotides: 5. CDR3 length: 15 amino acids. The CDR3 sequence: CASMGQGLVNTEAFF. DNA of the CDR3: TGTGCCAGCATGGGACAGGGGTTGGTGAACACTGAAGCTTTCTTT.

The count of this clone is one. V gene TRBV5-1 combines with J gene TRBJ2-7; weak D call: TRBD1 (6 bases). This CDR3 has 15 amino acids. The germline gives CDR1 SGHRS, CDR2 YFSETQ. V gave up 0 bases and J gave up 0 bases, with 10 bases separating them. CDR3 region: CASSLGQVGSYEQYF. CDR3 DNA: TGCGCCAGCAGCTTGGGACAGGTGGGCTCCTACGAGCAGTACTTC.

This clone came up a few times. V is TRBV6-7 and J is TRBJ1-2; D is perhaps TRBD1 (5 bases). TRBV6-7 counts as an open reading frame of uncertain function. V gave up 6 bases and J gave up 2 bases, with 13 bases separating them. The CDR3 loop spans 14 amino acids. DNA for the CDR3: TGTGCCAGCAGAAACCCGGGGGGGAACTATGGCTACACCTTC. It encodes CASRNPGGNYGYTF.

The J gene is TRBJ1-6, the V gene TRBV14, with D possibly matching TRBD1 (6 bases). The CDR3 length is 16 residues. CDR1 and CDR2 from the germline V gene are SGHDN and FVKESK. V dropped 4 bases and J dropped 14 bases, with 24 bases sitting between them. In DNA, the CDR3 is TGTGCCAGCAGCCGGGGGGCGGGGGGCCCCTGGTCAACCCTCCACTTT. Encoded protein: CASSRGAGGPWSTLHF.

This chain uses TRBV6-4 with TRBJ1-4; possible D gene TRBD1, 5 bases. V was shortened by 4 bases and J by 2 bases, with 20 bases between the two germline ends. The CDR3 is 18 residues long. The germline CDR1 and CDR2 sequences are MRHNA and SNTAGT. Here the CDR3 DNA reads TGTGCCAGCAGTGGTGGGAATGGCGGGGGAGCCACTAATGAAAAACTGTTTTTT. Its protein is CASSGGNGGGATNEKLFF.

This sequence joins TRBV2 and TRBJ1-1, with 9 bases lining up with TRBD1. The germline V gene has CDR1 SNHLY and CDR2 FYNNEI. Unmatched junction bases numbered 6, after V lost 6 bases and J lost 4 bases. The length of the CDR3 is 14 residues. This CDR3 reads CASRNRDRVTEAFF. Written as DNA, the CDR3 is TGTGCCAGCAGAAACCGGGACAGGGTCACTGAAGCTTTCTTT.

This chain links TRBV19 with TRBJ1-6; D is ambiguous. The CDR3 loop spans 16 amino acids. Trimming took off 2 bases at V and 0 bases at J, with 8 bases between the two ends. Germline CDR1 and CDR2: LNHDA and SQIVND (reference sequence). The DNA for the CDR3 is TGTGCCAGTAGTATAAAAGGGAGCTCCTATAATTCACCCCTCCACTTT. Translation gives CASSIKGSSYNSPLHF.

CDR3 bases: TGTGCCACCTACCTCGGACTAGCGGGGCCGGAGCTGTTTTTT. As protein: CATYLGLAGPELFF. This chain uses TRBV6-1 with TRBJ2-2; 12 bases are a match to TRBD2. Per the germline V gene, CDR1 is MNHNS and CDR2 is SASEGT. This CDR3 is 14 amino acids long. Trimming cost V 10 bases and J 10 bases; bases outside gene matches: 10.

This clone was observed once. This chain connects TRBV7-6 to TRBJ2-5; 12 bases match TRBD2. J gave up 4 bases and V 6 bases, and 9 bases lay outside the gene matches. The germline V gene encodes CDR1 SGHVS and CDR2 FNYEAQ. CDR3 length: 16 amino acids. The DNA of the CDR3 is TGTGCCAGCAGTTCGACTAGCGGGGGCGTTGGAGAGACCCAGTACTTC. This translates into CASSSTSGGVGETQYF.

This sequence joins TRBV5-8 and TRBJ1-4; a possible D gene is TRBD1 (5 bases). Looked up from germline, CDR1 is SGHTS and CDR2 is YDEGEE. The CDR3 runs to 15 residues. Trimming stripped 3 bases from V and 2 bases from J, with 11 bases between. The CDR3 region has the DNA TGTGCCAGCAGCTGGAGTGGGGGGACTAATGAAAAACTGTTTTTT. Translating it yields CASSWSGGTNEKLFF.

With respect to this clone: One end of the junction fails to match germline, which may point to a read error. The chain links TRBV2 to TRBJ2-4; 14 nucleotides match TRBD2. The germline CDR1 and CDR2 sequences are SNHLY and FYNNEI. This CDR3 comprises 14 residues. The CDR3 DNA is TGTGCCAGCAGTGAAGCCATGACTAGCGGGGGGGCGCGCTTC. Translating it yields CASSEAMTSGGARF. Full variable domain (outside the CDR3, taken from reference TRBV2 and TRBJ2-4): EPEVTQTPSHQVTQMGQEVILRCVPISNHLYFYWYRQILGQKVEFLVSFYNNEISEKSEIFDDQFSVERPDGSNFTLKIRSTKLEDSAMYFCASSEAMTSGGARFGAGTRLSVL.

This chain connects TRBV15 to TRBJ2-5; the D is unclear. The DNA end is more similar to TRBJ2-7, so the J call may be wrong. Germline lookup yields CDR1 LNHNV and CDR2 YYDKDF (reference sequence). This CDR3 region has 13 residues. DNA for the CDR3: TGTGCCACCAGCAGAGCGAGCTCCTACGAGCAGTACTTC. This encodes CATSRASSYEQYF.

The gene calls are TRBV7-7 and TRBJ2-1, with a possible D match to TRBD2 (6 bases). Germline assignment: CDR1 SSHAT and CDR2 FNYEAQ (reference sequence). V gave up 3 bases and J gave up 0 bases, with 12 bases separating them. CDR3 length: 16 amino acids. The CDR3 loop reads CASSLYRDSSYNEQFF. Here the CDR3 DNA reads TGTGCCAGCAGCTTGTACCGGGACTCCTCCTACAATGAGCAGTTCTTC.

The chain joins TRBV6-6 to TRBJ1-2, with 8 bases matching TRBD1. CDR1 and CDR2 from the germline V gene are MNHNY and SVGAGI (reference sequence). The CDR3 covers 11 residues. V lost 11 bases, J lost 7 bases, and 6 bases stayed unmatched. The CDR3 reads CASTGGGGYTF. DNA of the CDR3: TGTGCCTCAACAGGGGGGGGTGGCTACACCTTC.

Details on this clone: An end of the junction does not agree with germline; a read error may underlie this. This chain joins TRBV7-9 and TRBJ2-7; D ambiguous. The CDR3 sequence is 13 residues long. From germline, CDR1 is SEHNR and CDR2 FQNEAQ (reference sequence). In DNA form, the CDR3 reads TGTTCCAGCAGCTTAGGGCGGTCCTACGAGCAGTACTTC. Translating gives CSSSLGRSYEQYF.

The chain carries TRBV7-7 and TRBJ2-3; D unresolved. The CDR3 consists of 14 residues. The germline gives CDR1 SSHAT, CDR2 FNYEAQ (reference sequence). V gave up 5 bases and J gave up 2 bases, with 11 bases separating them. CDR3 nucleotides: TGTGCCAGCAGCCCTCACCCTAACACAGATACGCAGTATTTT. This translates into CASSPHPNTDTQYF.

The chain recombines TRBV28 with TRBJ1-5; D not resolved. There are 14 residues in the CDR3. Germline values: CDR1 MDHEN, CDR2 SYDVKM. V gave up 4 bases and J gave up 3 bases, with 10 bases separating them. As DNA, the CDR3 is TGTGCCAGCAGTTGGGCAGGTTACAATCAGCCCCAGCATTTT. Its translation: CASSWAGYNQPQHF.

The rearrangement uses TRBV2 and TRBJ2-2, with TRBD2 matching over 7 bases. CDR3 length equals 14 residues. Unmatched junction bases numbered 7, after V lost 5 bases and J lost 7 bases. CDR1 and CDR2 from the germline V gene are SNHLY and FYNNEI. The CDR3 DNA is TGTGCCAGCAGTCCGGAGCGGGGAGGCGGGGAGCTGTTTTTT. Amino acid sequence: CASSPERGGGELFF.

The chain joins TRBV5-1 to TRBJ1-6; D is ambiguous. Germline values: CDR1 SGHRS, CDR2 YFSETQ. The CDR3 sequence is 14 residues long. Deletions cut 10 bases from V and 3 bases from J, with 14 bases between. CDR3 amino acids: CAGSEGDYNSPLHF. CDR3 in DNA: TGCGCCGGGTCAGAGGGTGACTATAATTCACCCCTCCACTTT.

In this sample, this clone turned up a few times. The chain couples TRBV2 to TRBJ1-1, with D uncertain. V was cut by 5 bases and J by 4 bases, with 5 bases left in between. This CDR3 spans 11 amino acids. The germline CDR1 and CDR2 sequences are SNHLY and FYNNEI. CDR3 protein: CASSLATEAFF. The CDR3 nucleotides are TGTGCCAGCAGTTTGGCCACTGAAGCTTTCTTT.

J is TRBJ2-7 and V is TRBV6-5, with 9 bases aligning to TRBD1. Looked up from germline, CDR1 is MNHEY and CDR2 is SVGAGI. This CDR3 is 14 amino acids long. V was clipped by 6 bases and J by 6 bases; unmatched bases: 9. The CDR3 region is CASRARGQGFEQYF. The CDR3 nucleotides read TGTGCCAGCAGAGCGCGGGGACAGGGTTTCGAGCAGTACTTC.

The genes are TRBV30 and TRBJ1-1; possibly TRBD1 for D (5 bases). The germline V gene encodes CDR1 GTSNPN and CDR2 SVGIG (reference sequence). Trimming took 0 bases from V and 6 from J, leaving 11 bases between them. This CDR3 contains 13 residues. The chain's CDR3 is CAWSVRGLAEAFF. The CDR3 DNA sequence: TGTGCCTGGAGTGTAAGGGGTTTGGCTGAAGCTTTCTTT.

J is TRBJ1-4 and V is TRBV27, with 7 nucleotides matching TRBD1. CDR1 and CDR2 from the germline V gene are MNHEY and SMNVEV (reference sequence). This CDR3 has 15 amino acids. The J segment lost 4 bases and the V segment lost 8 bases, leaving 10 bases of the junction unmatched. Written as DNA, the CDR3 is TGTGCCAGCCGACTTGGCGGGACAGATAATGAAAAACTGTTTTTT. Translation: CASRLGGTDNEKLFF.

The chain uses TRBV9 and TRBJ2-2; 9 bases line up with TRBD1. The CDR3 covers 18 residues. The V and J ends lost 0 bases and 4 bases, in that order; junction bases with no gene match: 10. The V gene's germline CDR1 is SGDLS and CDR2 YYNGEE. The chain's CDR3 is CASSVAGTGIKITGELFF. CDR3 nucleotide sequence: TGTGCCAGCAGCGTAGCCGGGACAGGGATAAAAATCACCGGGGAGCTGTTTTTT.

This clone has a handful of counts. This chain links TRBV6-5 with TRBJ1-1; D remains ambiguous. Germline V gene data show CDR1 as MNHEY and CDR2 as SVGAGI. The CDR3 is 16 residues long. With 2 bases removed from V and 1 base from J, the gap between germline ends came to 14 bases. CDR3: CASSYGQVGTNTEAFF. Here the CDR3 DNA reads TGTGCCAGCAGTTACGGGCAGGTCGGCACGAACACTGAAGCTTTCTTT.

As DNA, the CDR3 is TGTGCCAGCACCGCCCCAGGGGGGTTGAAGCCCCAGCATTTT. Translation: CASTAPGGLKPQHF. The chain recombines TRBV6-1 with TRBJ1-5, with 7 bases matching TRBD1. The ends lost 7 bases at V and 8 bases at J; junction bases unmatched: 11. The CDR3 is 14 amino acids. CDR1 MNHNS and CDR2 SASEGT come from the germline V gene.

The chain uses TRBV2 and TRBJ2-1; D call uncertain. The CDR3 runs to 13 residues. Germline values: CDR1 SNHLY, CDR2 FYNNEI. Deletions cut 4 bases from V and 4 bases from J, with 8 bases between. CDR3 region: CASSAGGYNEQFF. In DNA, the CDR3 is TGTGCCAGCAGTGCGGGTGGTTACAATGAGCAGTTCTTC.